This T cell receptor beta chain emerged from a study of cytotoxic CD8 clonotypes in ibrutinib-treated CLL. The wider study: The group held some ten relapsed/refractory and 15 treatment-naive patients, with 17 IGHV unmutated. Response samples came after a median about 11 months of treatment, range 6 to 36.

The assay was immunoSEQ multiplex PCR, and TCRdb's table has in-frame clones only and misses some. The sample holds approximately 160,000 clones, 70% to 90% seen once. The CDR3 loop spans 18 amino acids. Germline V lookup: CDR1 SGHDN, CDR2 FVKESK. Germline trimming cut 0 bases from V and 10 bases from J; bases unmatched to any gene: 13. The chain combines TRBV14 with TRBJ2-1; 12 bases align to TRBD2. The sample in question was PBMCs, obtained at disease progression, from a patient treated with ibrutinib. This TCR was recovered from a human donor with chronic lymphocytic leukemia. Written as DNA, the CDR3 is TGTGCCAGCAGCCAAGACGATTTCCTAGGACTAGCGGGGTGGGAGCAGTTCTTC. Translation gives CASSQDDFLGLAGWEQFF.